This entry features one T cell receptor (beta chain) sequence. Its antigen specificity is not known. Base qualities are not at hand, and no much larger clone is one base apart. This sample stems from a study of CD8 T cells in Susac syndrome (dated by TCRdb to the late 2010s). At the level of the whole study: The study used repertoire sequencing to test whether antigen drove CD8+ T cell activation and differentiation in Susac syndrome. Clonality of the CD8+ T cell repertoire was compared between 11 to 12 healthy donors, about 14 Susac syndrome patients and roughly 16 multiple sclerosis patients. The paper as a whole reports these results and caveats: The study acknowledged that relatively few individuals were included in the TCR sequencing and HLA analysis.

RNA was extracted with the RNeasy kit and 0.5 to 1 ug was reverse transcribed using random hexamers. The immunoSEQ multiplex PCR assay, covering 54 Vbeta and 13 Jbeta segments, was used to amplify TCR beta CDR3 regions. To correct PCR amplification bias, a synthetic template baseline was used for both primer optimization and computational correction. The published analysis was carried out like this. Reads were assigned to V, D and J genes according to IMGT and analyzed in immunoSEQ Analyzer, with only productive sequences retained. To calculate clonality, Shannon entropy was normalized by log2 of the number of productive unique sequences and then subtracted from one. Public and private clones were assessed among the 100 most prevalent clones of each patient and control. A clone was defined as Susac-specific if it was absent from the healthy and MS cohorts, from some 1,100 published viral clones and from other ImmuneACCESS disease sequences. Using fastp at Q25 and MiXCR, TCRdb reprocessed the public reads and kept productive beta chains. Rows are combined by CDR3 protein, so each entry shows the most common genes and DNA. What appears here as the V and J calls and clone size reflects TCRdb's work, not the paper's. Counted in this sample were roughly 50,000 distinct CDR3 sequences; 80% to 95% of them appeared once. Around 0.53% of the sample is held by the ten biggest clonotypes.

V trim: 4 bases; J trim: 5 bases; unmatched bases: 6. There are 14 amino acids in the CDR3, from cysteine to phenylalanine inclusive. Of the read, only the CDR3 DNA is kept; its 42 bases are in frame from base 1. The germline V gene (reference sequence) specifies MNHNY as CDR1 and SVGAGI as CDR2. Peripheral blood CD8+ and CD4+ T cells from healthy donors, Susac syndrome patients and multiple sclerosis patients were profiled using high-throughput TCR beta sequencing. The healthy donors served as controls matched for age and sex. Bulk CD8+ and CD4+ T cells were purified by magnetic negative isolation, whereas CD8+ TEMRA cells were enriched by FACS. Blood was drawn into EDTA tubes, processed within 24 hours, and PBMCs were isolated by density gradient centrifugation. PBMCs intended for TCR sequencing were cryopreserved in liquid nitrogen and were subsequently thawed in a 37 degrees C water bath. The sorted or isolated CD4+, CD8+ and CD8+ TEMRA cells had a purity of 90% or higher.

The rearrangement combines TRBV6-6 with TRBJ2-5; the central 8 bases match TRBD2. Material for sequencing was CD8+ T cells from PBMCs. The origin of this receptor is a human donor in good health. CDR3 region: CASSLTSGEETQYF. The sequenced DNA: TGTGCCAGCAGTTTAACTAGCGGAGAGGAGACCCAGTACTTC.